The 22 T cell receptor beta chains presented below share a single source sample, sequenced in a study of Graves' ophthalmopathy and Graves' hyperthyroidism. TCR beta CDR3 amplification used RNA transcripts. Scientists carried out first-round RT-PCR using HTBI primers and then a second-round multiplex PCR. TCRdb passed the multiplex PCR reads through MiXCR, listing each CDR3 protein once. The repertoire holds roughly 700,000 distinct CDR3 sequences, with 40% as singletons. The sequencing input was peripheral blood. Receptors originate from an adult man with Graves' ophthalmopathy.

The rearrangement links TRBV11-2 to TRBJ1-2; no definite D call. The CDR3 consists of 15 residues. Germline CDR1 and CDR2: SGHAT and FQNNGV. V was pared by 5 bases and J by 0 bases, with 13 bases between. CDR3 bases: TGTGCCAGCAGCGCAGATAGGCTCTCTAACTATGGCTACACCTTC. Its translation is CASSADRLSNYGYTF.

The chain employs TRBV19 and TRBJ2-7, with no clear D. The CDR3 is made up of 15 amino acids. Trimming cost V 10 bases and J 3 bases, with 22 bases left between them. CDR1 and CDR2 from the germline V gene are LNHDA and SQIVND (reference sequence). This CDR3 is CATRPGRESGYEQYF. As DNA, the CDR3 is TGTGCCACGAGGCCCGGTCGAGAGTCGGGCTACGAGCAGTACTTC. Based on the CDR3 plus reference TRBV19 and TRBJ2-7, the full variable domain is DGGITQSPKYLFRKEGQNVTLSCEQNLNHDAMYWYRQDPGQGLRLIYYSQIVNDFQKGDIAEGYSVSREKKESFPLTVTSAQKNPTAFYLCATRPGRESGYEQYFGPGTRLTVT.

This clonotype was seen many times. The J gene is TRBJ2-5, the V gene TRBV10-2; TRBD1 or TRBD2 may be the D gene (5 bases each). The CDR3 totals 19 residues. Germline V gives CDR1 WSHSY, CDR2 SAAADI. V gave up 3 bases and J gave up 3 bases, with 26 bases separating them. The CDR3 region is CASSEGVFRGAPHEETQYF. The CDR3 DNA reads as TGCGCCAGCAGTGAAGGGGTCTTTAGAGGGGCGCCTCACGAAGAGACCCAGTACTTC.

Notes on this clonotype: A single base separates this from a much larger clone, so it may be a read error. The gene calls are TRBV15 and TRBJ1-4; D is unclear. The germline gives CDR1 LNHNV, CDR2 YYDKDF (reference sequence). The CDR3 consists of 11 residues. This CDR3 is CASSGRGKLFF. The CDR3 DNA reads as TGTGCCAGCAGCGGACGGGGAAAACTGTTTTTT.

The chain carries TRBV12-3 or TRBV12-4 and TRBJ2-2; D remains unclear. The CDR3 contains 14 residues. The V gene lost 6 bases and the J gene lost 5 bases, with 13 bases spanning the gap. CDR3 nucleotides: TGTGCCAGCAGAAACAATCGACGGACCGGGGAGCTGTTTTTT. Translating it yields CASRNNRRTGELFF.

The J gene is TRBJ1-1, the V gene TRBV12-3 or TRBV12-4, with 7 bases identical to TRBD1. CDR3 length: 16 residues. V lost 1 base, J lost 0 bases, and 5 bases stayed unmatched. The CDR3 region has the DNA TGTGCCAGCAGTTTAGAGACAGGGTCGGTGAACACTGAAGCTTTCTTT. Protein: CASSLETGSVNTEAFF.

This clonotype was counted many times. This chain connects TRBV7-9 to TRBJ2-5; D might be TRBD2 (5 bases). CDR1 is SEHNR and CDR2 is FQNEAQ in the germline V gene (reference sequence). Deletions cut 5 bases from V and 7 bases from J, with 14 bases between. The CDR3 has 13 residues. CDR3 bases: TGTGCCAGCAGCCCCGAGGGCCTAGGGACCCAGTACTTC. Protein: CASSPEGLGTQYF.

This clonotype was counted a single time. This may be a read error: a much more frequent sequence differs by one nucleotide. This chain's CDR3 is CASSGLYRGGTTGELFF. The CDR3 bases are TGTGCCAGCAGTGGATTGTACCGGGGCGGCACCACCGGGGAGCTGTTTTTT. The chain carries TRBV25-1 and TRBJ2-2; D is possibly TRBD1 or TRBD2 (5 bases each). The V gene lost 4 bases and the J gene lost 4 bases, with 19 bases spanning the gap. This CDR3 is built from 17 residues. The germline gives CDR1 MGHDK, CDR2 SYGVNS.

J is TRBJ1-1 and V is TRBV12-3 or TRBV12-4, with 7 positions matching TRBD1. There are 17 residues in the CDR3. V lost 6 bases to trimming and J lost 8 bases; unmatched junction nucleotides: 21. The CDR3 bases are TGTGCCAGCAGCCCAGGGGGGCGGGTTTCTGTTTCGTCAGAAGCTTTCTTT. Translated: CASSPGGRVSVSSEAFF.

The table lists this clonotype with many counts. The genes are TRBV10-1 and TRBJ1-1; TRBD1 might be the D (6 bases). This CDR3 is 18 amino acids long. Germline CDR1 reads WNHNN; CDR2 reads SYGVQD (reference sequence). V gave up 9 bases and J gave up 0 bases, with 26 bases separating them. CDR3 in amino acids: CARILRTATPQMNTEAFF. The CDR3 coding sequence is TGCGCCAGAATTTTGCGGACAGCCACTCCTCAAATGAACACTGAAGCTTTCTTT.

This clonotype was detected only a few times. One end of the junction fails to match germline, which may point to a read error. The chain employs TRBV7-7 and TRBJ2-2, with TRBD1 as a possible D gene (6 bases). Germline lookup yields CDR1 SSHAT and CDR2 FNYEAQ (reference sequence). The CDR3 consists of 13 residues. CDR3 nucleotide sequence: TGTGCTAGCAGCTGGACAGTGGCCGGGGAGCTGTTTTTT. Residues: CASSWTVAGELFF.

Concerning this clonotype: A single base separates this from a much larger clone, so it may be a read error. The chain combines TRBV20-1 with TRBJ1-6, with a tentative D call TRBD1 (6 bases). Germline V CDR1 and CDR2: DFQATT, SNEGSKA (reference sequence). This CDR3 comprises 9 residues. CDR3 nucleotides: TGCAGTGCTAGAGGACAGGCGAGCTTT. Encoded protein: CSARGQASF.

This chain links TRBV25-1 with TRBJ2-2; 9 positions match TRBD1. V was clipped by 8 bases and J by 0 bases; unmatched bases: 1. Germline CDR1 is MGHDK and CDR2 is SYGVNS. The CDR3 length is 14 residues. CDR3 nucleotides: TGTGCCAGCGACAGGGGGGCGAACACCGGGGAGCTGTTTTTT. Translation gives CASDRGANTGELFF.

This clonotype was counted at least ten times. The chain couples TRBV25-1 to TRBJ2-7; 9 positions agree with TRBD1. The CDR3 consists of 14 residues. With V trimmed by 5 bases and J by 4 bases, 6 bases remained unmatched. Germline loops: CDR1 MGHDK, CDR2 SYGVNS. CDR3 bases: TGTGCCAGCAGTCCAGGAGACAGGGGGTACGAGCAGTACTTC. This translates into CASSPGDRGYEQYF.

The sample holds one count of this clonotype. The rearrangement links TRBV10-3 to TRBJ2-7; the match to TRBD1 covers 9 bases. The CDR3 spans 15 residues. CDR1 and CDR2 from the germline V gene are ENHRY and SYGVKD. V shed 10 bases and J 6 bases; nucleotides not matched to a gene: 16. The CDR3 reads CASSPKDRGLFEQYF. As DNA, the CDR3 is TGTGCCAGCTCACCAAAAGACAGGGGGTTATTCGAGCAGTACTTC.

This clonotype occurred many times. The chain has TRBV7-9 and TRBJ1-2, with D possibly matching TRBD1 (5 bases). V lost 4 bases and J lost 4, with 19 bases in between. The CDR3 runs 16 residues. Germline lookup yields CDR1 SEHNR and CDR2 FQNEAQ (reference sequence). The CDR3 DNA sequence: TGTGCCAGCAGCTCCGCTTCGGGGGGAGTACGCTATGGCTACACCTTC. It translates to CASSSASGGVRYGYTF.

The genes are TRBV19 and TRBJ1-1, with TRBD1 matching over 8 bases. Per the germline V gene, CDR1 is LNHDA and CDR2 is SQIVND (reference sequence). Trimming removed 11 bases from V and 5 bases from J; junction bases left unmatched: 16. The CDR3 length is 15 residues. DNA of the CDR3: TGTGCCTGGACTCTTCGACAGGGGAGACGAACTGAAGCTTTCTTT. Amino acid sequence: CAWTLRQGRRTEAFF.

Ten or more counts support this clonotype. The V gene is TRBV19, the J gene TRBJ1-5; D gene unclear. The CDR3 spans 16 residues. V was shortened by 3 bases and J by 2 bases, with 14 bases between the two germline ends. Per the germline V gene, CDR1 is LNHDA and CDR2 is SQIVND (reference sequence). In nucleotides, the CDR3 is TGTGCCAGTAGTATTGGTGGAGCAGTGGGCAATCAGCCCCAGCATTTT. As protein: CASSIGGAVGNQPQHF. The variable domain in full, completed from reference TRBV19 and TRBJ1-5, reads DGGITQSPKYLFRKEGQNVTLSCEQNLNHDAMYWYRQDPGQGLRLIYYSQIVNDFQKGDIAEGYSVSREKKESFPLTVTSAQKNPTAFYLCASSIGGAVGNQPQHFGDGTRLSIL.

This clonotype was detected ten times or more. The chain couples TRBV15 to TRBJ2-7; unclear D gene. CDR1 and CDR2 (germline): LNHNV, YYDKDF (reference sequence). The CDR3 runs to 14 residues. Trimming removed 11 bases at V and 3 bases at J, with 20 bases between. CDR3 nucleotide sequence: TGTGCCTCCAACATGAAGGCCAGAGACTACGAGCAGTACTTC. Encoded protein: CASNMKARDYEQYF.

This clonotype was recorded many times. The CDR3, as DNA: TGCGCCAGCAGTGAGGATTTAGCGGGAGGGCCTGGGGCCAACGTCCTGACTTTC. Translating it yields CASSEDLAGGPGANVLTF. The chain has TRBV10-2 and TRBJ2-6; 11 bases line up with TRBD2. Germline values: CDR1 WSHSY, CDR2 SAAADI. The CDR3 runs to 18 residues. V was clipped by 2 bases and J by 2 bases; unmatched bases: 5.

Turning to this clonotype: Possible read error: a much larger clone is one base away. The chain combines TRBV13 with TRBJ1-6, with 7 positions matching TRBD1. Germline CDR1 and CDR2: PRHDT and FYEKMQ (reference sequence). This CDR3 has 17 residues. V was pared by 1 base and J by 0 bases, with 3 bases of the junction left unmatched. CDR3 amino acids: CASSLAGQSSYNSPLHF. In DNA form, the CDR3 reads TGTGCCAGCAGCTTAGCGGGACAGAGCTCCTATAATTCACCCCTCCACTTT.

J is TRBJ2-1 and V is TRBV7-2, with TRBD2 matching 14 bases. This CDR3 region has 16 residues. The V segment lost 5 bases and the J segment 10 bases; nucleotides outside the gene matches: 10. CDR1 SGHTA and CDR2 FQGNSA come from the germline V gene. The CDR3 bases are TGTGCCAGCAGCCACTCGGGACTAGCGGGAGAATCCGAGCAGTTCTTC. This encodes CASSHSGLAGESEQFF. The variable domain in full, with the rest retrieved from reference TRBV7-2 and TRBJ2-1, is GAGVSQSPSNKVTEKGKDVELRCDPISGHTALYWYRQSLGQGLEFLIYFQGNSAPDKSGLPSDRFSAERTGGSVSTLTIQRTQQEDSAVYLCASSHSGLAGESEQFFGPGTRLTVL.